Shown below are 9 T cell receptor beta chains from a single sample sequenced in a study of CD8+CD57+ T cells in acquired aplastic anemia (dated by TCRdb to 2016 to 2018). The sample was run on an Illumina HiSeq 2000. TCR beta VDJ combination and CDR3 sequence profiling used genomic DNA as the template. TCRdb reanalyzed the raw reads on its own, using fastp at Q25 for trimming and MiXCR for clone calling, and kept in-frame beta chains. One record per CDR3 amino acid sequence lists the most common genes and DNA. The sample table holds approximately 200,000 distinct CDR3 sequences, of which roughly half were seen once. Of the sample, approximately 15% is held by the ten largest clones. The sequenced sample was sorted CD4+, CD8+, or CD8+CD57+ T cells (not recorded which) from PBMCs. The receptor set was obtained from a human donor in good health, serving as a control.

This clonotype showed up many times. The rearrangement uses TRBV20-1 and TRBJ1-6, with 7 bases lining up with TRBD1. Germline V gene data show CDR1 as DFQATT and CDR2 as SNEGSKA (reference sequence). The V and J ends lost 5 bases and 7 bases, in that order; junction bases with no gene match: 14. The CDR3 is 16 residues long. The CDR3 region is CSAPPGQPSLNSPLHF. The CDR3 nucleotides are TGCAGTGCTCCCCCGGGACAGCCGTCTCTCAATTCACCCCTCCACTTT.

The chain couples TRBV7-2 to TRBJ2-5; D call uncertain. CDR1 and CDR2 (germline): SGHTA, FQGNSA. V lost 1 base and J 4 bases, leaving 19 bases between the germline ends. The CDR3 runs to 17 residues. Written as DNA, the CDR3 is TGTGCCAGCAGCTTAGGAGTTGTACAGCCCGGCCGAGAGACCCAGTACTTC. Its protein product is CASSLGVVQPGRETQYF.

This clonotype showed up many times. The chain recombines TRBV10-3 with TRBJ1-6; 7 bases are a match to TRBD1. V shed 10 bases, J shed 7 bases, and the junction held 7 bases outside the gene matches. Per the germline V gene, CDR1 is ENHRY and CDR2 is SYGVKD. CDR3 size: 13 residues. The CDR3 loop reads CATEPGQNSPLHF. In nucleotides, the CDR3 is TGTGCCACCGAGCCGGGACAGAATTCACCCCTCCACTTT.

This chain uses TRBV19 with TRBJ2-3; tentatively, D is TRBD2 (7 bases). Germline V CDR1 and CDR2: LNHDA, SQIVND (reference sequence). V was trimmed by 7 bases and J by 3 bases, leaving 17 bases between them. The CDR3 has 15 amino acids. CDR3 sequence: CASKMGGGRTDTQYF. As DNA, the CDR3 is TGTGCCAGTAAAATGGGGGGGGGCAGGACAGATACGCAGTATTTT.

This chain connects TRBV25-1 to TRBJ2-7, with TRBD1 identical over 7 bases. This CDR3 is 13 amino acids long. Germline assignment: CDR1 MGHDK and CDR2 SYGVNS. V dropped 8 bases and J dropped 3; count of bases not matched to a gene: 7. This CDR3 is CASGLTGNYEQYF. CDR3 nucleotides: TGTGCCAGCGGTTTGACAGGGAACTACGAGCAGTACTTC.

The gene calls are TRBV7-8 and TRBJ1-4; D gene unclear. This CDR3 contains 13 residues. Germline V gives CDR1 SGHVS, CDR2 FQNEAQ. V dropped 5 bases and J dropped 3 bases, with 7 bases sitting between them. The CDR3 coding sequence is TGTGCCAGCAGCCGTACCCCTAATGAAAAACTGTTTTTT. Translation gives CASSRTPNEKLFF.

This clonotype was seen ten or more times. This chain links TRBV4-2 with TRBJ2-3; D might be TRBD1 or TRBD2, each matching 5 bases. This CDR3 is 15 amino acids long. Germline V gives CDR1 LGHNA, CDR2 YNFKEQ. The V end lost 5 bases, the J end lost 4 bases, and 16 bases lay between the germline ends. DNA of the CDR3: TGTGCCAGCAGCGGCGGGTTGGGGCGGCCAGATACGCAGTATTTT. Its protein product is CASSGGLGRPDTQYF.

On this clonotype: This may be a read error: a much more frequent sequence differs by one nucleotide. Since the CDR3 does not end with the conserved phenylalanine or tryptophan, this likely comes from a read error. The V and J genes are TRBV9 and TRBJ1-2, with 9 bases identical to TRBD1. Germline V CDR1 and CDR2: SGDLS, YYNGEE. This CDR3 region has 14 residues. The V and J ends lost 6 bases and 5 bases, in that order; junction bases with no gene match: 8. This chain's CDR3 is CASKIPGQGYGYTL. CDR3 bases: TGTGCCAGCAAGATCCCGGGACAGGGATATGGCTACACCCTC.

This clonotype came up many times. The chain combines TRBV7-2 with TRBJ1-3, with 8 bases identical to TRBD1. V trimming: 5 bases; J trimming: 4 bases; junction bases outside the gene matches: 4. Germline lookup yields CDR1 SGHTA and CDR2 FQGNSA. The CDR3 has 14 amino acids. The chain's CDR3 is CASSQDRGGNTIYF. DNA of the CDR3: TGTGCCAGCAGCCAAGACAGGGGAGGAAACACCATATATTTT.